These 22 T cell receptor beta chains came from one sample sequenced in a study of patients and donors after allogeneic stem cell transplantation. MiXCR, run by TCRdb on the RT-PCR reads, gives a single entry per CDR3 protein. The profile shows approximately 430,000 distinct CDR3 sequences, about a sixth of them singletons. Sample: blood, either unsorted or a sorted T cell fraction (not recorded which). These receptors originate from a human donor who was either an allogeneic HSCT recipient or a stem cell or donor lymphocyte infusion donor (not recorded which). It is not recorded whose cells these are; they may come from a transplant donor.

This clonotype was observed once. The V call is TRBV5-4, the J call TRBJ2-3, with 7 bases identical to TRBD2. From germline, CDR1 is SGHNT and CDR2 YYREEE (reference sequence). The trim removed 1 base at V and 0 bases at J, leaving 5 bases unmatched. The CDR3 sequence is 16 residues long. The CDR3: CASSLIREASTDTQYF. The CDR3 bases are TGTGCCAGCAGCTTGATTCGGGAGGCAAGCACAGATACGCAGTATTTT.

V is TRBV20-1 and J is TRBJ2-4; no definite D call. V was clipped by 4 bases and J by 7 bases, with 8 bases between them. Germline CDR1 DFQATT, CDR2 SNEGSKA (reference sequence). CDR3 length equals 11 residues. CDR3 nucleotides: TGCAGTGCTACAAGGAAGAACATTCAGTACTTC. Its protein product is CSATRKNIQYF.

J is TRBJ1-2 and V is TRBV15; possible D gene TRBD1, 5 bases. CDR3 size: 16 residues. Trimming removed 0 bases from V and 8 bases from J, with 19 bases in between. Germline V lookup: CDR1 LNHNV, CDR2 YYDKDF (reference sequence). CDR3 protein: CATSRDVRERSRGYTF. The CDR3 DNA is TGTGCCACCAGCAGAGATGTCAGGGAAAGGTCTCGAGGCTACACCTTC.

There are a few counts of this clonotype. The chain joins TRBV4-1 to TRBJ2-1; 7 positions agree with TRBD2. J lost 0 bases, V lost 3 bases, and 11 bases had no gene match. The V gene's germline CDR1 is MGHRA and CDR2 YSYEKL. This CDR3 is built from 18 residues. The CDR3 DNA follows: TGCGCCAGCAGCCATGACCCCTCCGGGAGGAGCTCCTACAATGAGCAGTTCTTC. This sequence encodes CASSHDPSGRSSYNEQFF.

There are many counts of this clonotype. The rearrangement joins TRBV11-2 to TRBJ2-2, with 8 positions matching TRBD2. With V trimmed by 2 bases and J by 5 bases, 16 bases remained unmatched. Germline loops: CDR1 SGHAT, CDR2 FQNNGV. There are 19 residues in the CDR3. The CDR3 nucleotides read TGTGCCAGCAGCTTACGAGGTGGCTCAGCGGGAGCTAGAACCGGGGAGCTGTTTTTT. Protein: CASSLRGGSAGARTGELFF.

This clonotype showed up just a few times. The chain joins TRBV20-1 to TRBJ1-5; tentatively, D is TRBD1 (6 bases). This CDR3 comprises 14 residues. Germline CDR1 is DFQATT and CDR2 is SNEGSKA (reference sequence). The ends were cut back, 1 base at V and 6 bases at J, with 13 bases in the middle. The CDR3: CSARGYRESQPQHF. CDR3 in DNA: TGCAGTGCTAGAGGATACAGGGAGAGTCAGCCCCAGCATTTT.

V is TRBV25-1 and J is TRBJ2-7, with TRBD1 matching 7 bases. There are 12 residues in the CDR3. In germline, CDR1 is MGHDK, CDR2 SYGVNS. Trimming cost V 3 bases and J 6 bases; bases outside gene matches: 2. The CDR3 DNA follows: TGTGCCAGCAGTGATTACAGGGGCGAGCAGTACTTC. This encodes CASSDYRGEQYF.

CDR3 coding DNA: TGTGCCAGCAGCCCCGGCAGCGGGAGCCACAACATTCAGTACTTC. Amino acid sequence: CASSPGSGSHNIQYF. J is TRBJ2-4 and V is TRBV7-3; 8 bases map to TRBD2. J gave up 7 bases and V 5 bases, and 10 bases lay outside the gene matches. This CDR3 has 15 amino acids. Germline V lookup: CDR1 SGHTA, CDR2 FQGTGA.

This clonotype has a handful of counts. The rearrangement uses TRBV12-3 or TRBV12-4 and TRBJ1-2; D call uncertain. V lost 2 bases, J lost 4 bases, and 5 bases lay in between. The length of the CDR3 is 12 residues. The CDR3 bases are TGTGCCAGCAGTTTACGTACCTATGGCTACACCTTC. It yields the protein CASSLRTYGYTF.

The chain is built from TRBV6-1 and TRBJ2-1; a possible D gene is TRBD1 (5 bases). Per germline, CDR1 MNHNS and CDR2 SASEGT. Trimming stripped 5 bases from V and 5 bases from J, with 16 bases between. CDR3 length: 15 amino acids. This CDR3 reads CASSQVQGINNEQFF. CDR3 nucleotide sequence: TGTGCCAGCAGTCAGGTTCAGGGAATTAACAATGAGCAGTTCTTC.

The rearrangement uses TRBV20-1 and TRBJ1-5; no reliable D call. The germline V gene encodes CDR1 DFQATT and CDR2 SNEGSKA (reference sequence). Trimming cost V 4 bases and J 4 bases, with 17 bases left between them. The CDR3 spans 15 residues. The CDR3 loop is CSAILRSLVNQPQHF. Written as DNA, the CDR3 is TGCAGTGCTATCCTTCGGTCTCTAGTTAATCAGCCCCAGCATTTT.

This clonotype was seen only a few times. The chain's CDR3 is CASGLRTGVNGYTF. The DNA for the CDR3 is TGTGCCAGCGGCCTAAGGACAGGGGTTAATGGCTACACCTTC. V usage is TRBV6-1 and J usage is TRBJ1-2, with 9 bases identical to TRBD1. In germline, CDR1 is MNHNS, CDR2 SASEGT. V was clipped by 8 bases and J by 6 bases; unmatched bases: 10. The CDR3 is made up of 14 amino acids.

This clonotype was seen a few times. An end of the junction does not agree with germline; a read error may underlie this. The chain recombines TRBV14 with TRBJ2-7, with D unclear. Germline V gene data show CDR1 as SGHDN and CDR2 as FVKESK. The CDR3 consists of 11 residues. CDR3 sequence: CASSQPLLWDF. CDR3 in DNA: TGTGCCAGCAGCCAACCCTTACTTTGGGACTTC.

The rearrangement joins TRBV6-1 to TRBJ1-1; D is possibly TRBD1 (5 bases). CDR3 size: 14 residues. CDR1 is MNHNS, CDR2 SASEGT, per germline. Between the trimmed V and J ends, which lost 4 bases and 1 base, there was a span of 10 bases. The CDR3 nucleotides read TGTGCCAGCAGTGGGGGACGGCGGAACACTGAAGCTTTCTTT. As protein: CASSGGRRNTEAFF.

This clonotype was seen more than once but under ten times. The chain carries TRBV14 and TRBJ2-1; TRBD2 matches at 13 bases. Trimming took 3 bases from V and 4 from J; bases not matched to a gene: 12. Looked up from germline, CDR1 is SGHDN and CDR2 is FVKESK. CDR3 size: 19 residues. This chain's CDR3 is CASSHGLAGALGLYNEQFF. In nucleotides, the CDR3 is TGTGCCAGCAGCCACGGACTAGCGGGGGCCCTCGGATTGTACAATGAGCAGTTCTTC.

This clonotype has a count of ten or more. This chain joins TRBV4-3 and TRBJ2-7; 7 bases are shared with TRBD1. The J segment lost 3 bases and the V segment lost 3 bases, leaving 5 bases of the junction unmatched. CDR1 and CDR2 (germline): LGHNA, YSLEER. This CDR3 is 14 amino acids long. CDR3 protein: CASSQGTAYYEQYF. The CDR3 nucleotides are TGCGCCAGCAGCCAGGGGACAGCGTACTACGAGCAGTACTTC.

The rearrangement uses TRBV5-1 and TRBJ2-5; 7 nucleotides line up with TRBD2. The germline V gene encodes CDR1 SGHRS and CDR2 YFSETQ. The V and J ends lost 4 bases and 5 bases, in that order; junction bases with no gene match: 5. The CDR3 sequence is 13 residues long. The CDR3 is CASSRTRGETQYF. The CDR3 nucleotides are TGCGCCAGCAGCCGGACTAGAGGGGAGACCCAGTACTTC.

CDR3 DNA: TGTGCCACCACGACAGGGAGGAGCTATGGCTACACCTTC. Translated: CATTTGRSYGYTF. This chain joins TRBV15 and TRBJ1-2; 7 nucleotides align to TRBD1. This CDR3 has 13 residues. The V gene's germline CDR1 is LNHNV and CDR2 YYDKDF (reference sequence). The V gene end was trimmed by 7 bases and the J gene end by 4 bases; junction bases not matched to a gene: 6. Full variable domain (missing parts from reference TRBV15 and TRBJ1-2): DAMVIQNPRYQVTQFGKPVTLSCSQTLNHNVMYWYQQKSSQAPKLLFHYYDKDFNNEADTPDNFQSRRPNTSFCFLDIRSPGLGDTAMYLCATTTGRSYGYTFGSGTRLTVV.

This clonotype was counted ten times or more. The chain carries TRBV29-1 and TRBJ1-1; D may be TRBD1 (6 bases). CDR3 length equals 13 residues. The germline gives CDR1 SQVTM, CDR2 ANQGSEA. The V and J ends lost 3 bases and 4 bases respectively, with 12 bases between them. The CDR3 loop reads CSVDRGIATEAFF. For the CDR3, the DNA is TGCAGCGTTGACAGGGGAATAGCCACTGAAGCTTTCTTT.

This clonotype was found a few times. The chain recombines TRBV15 with TRBJ1-2, with 7 bases matching TRBD1. Germline assignment: CDR1 LNHNV and CDR2 YYDKDF (reference sequence). V trimming: 5 bases; J trimming: 7 bases; junction bases outside the gene matches: 10. The CDR3 contains 14 residues. In DNA form, the CDR3 reads TGTGCCACCAGCTTACTCAGGGGGATAGCTGGCTACACCTTC. Translation: CATSLLRGIAGYTF.

This clonotype has a handful of counts. The chain is built from TRBV2 and TRBJ1-2; the D gene is possibly TRBD1 (5 bases). From germline, CDR1 is SNHLY and CDR2 FYNNEI. V lost 4 bases, J lost 4 bases, and 16 bases lay in between. The CDR3 has 15 residues. The CDR3 DNA is TGTGCCAGCAGTGTTGAGGGGCCCTTCGTCTATGGCTACACCTTC. It translates to CASSVEGPFVYGYTF.

This chain joins TRBV6-1 and TRBJ2-7, with D uncertain. Looked up from germline, CDR1 is MNHNS and CDR2 is SASEGT. The CDR3 loop spans 15 amino acids. Trimming left V 4 bases short and J 0 bases short, with 13 bases between. The CDR3 DNA reads as TGTGCCAGCAGTGGCGAATTGGGCCCCTCCTACGAGCAGTACTTC. It translates to CASSGELGPSYEQYF.